At least ten counts were recorded for the clone carrying this T cell receptor (beta chain). Its antigen is not known. These data are taken from a study of blood T cells in healthy people across ages. Primed by a sample-barcoded 5' primer and a J-beta primer mix, a second PCR proceeded for about 6 to 12 cycles. Every sample produced at least 3 million CDR3-containing paired-end reads. TCRdb re-called the 5' RACE reads with MiXCR, one entry per CDR3 protein. Of 590,000 or so distinct CDR3 sequences in the sample, about 30% were seen once. The CDR3 length is 15 residues. V dropped 5 bases and J dropped 1 base, with 9 bases sitting between them. Per the germline V gene, CDR1 is SGHVS and CDR2 is FNYEAQ. Findings and caveats of the study: Unsorted PBMCs blocked a conclusive comparison of naive and antigen-experienced cells.

Every sample gave at least 5 micrograms of total RNA when it was extracted. Sequencing was done on a sample of blood. V usage is TRBV7-6 and J usage is TRBJ2-6, with D uncertain. The receptor was isolated from a woman older than 75 in good health. CDR3 sequence (DNA): TGTGCCAGCAGCCTCTTGGGTTCTGGGGCCAACGTCCTGACTTTC. As protein: CASSLLGSGANVLTF.